This TCR beta chain was captured in a study of cytomegalovirus exposure and HLA in healthy donors. This clone came up once. 60 Vbeta and 13 Jbeta primers were used in PCR. Measured with immunoSEQ multiplex PCR; TCRdb has only the in-frame clones, and not every one. Here the sample spans roughly 82,000 clones, approximately 74% being singletons. The CDR3 runs 17 residues. Losses at the gene ends were 0 bases for V and 3 bases for J; bases not matched to a gene: 10. Germline CDR1 MGHDK, CDR2 SYGVNS. The chain recombines TRBV25-1 with TRBJ2-7; 8 positions match TRBD2. The sequence came from a woman in her 50s in good health and CMV-seropositive. Sequencing was performed on PBMCs. The CDR3 DNA reads as TGTGCCAGCAGTGAATATATCCAGCGGGAGAATGGCTACGAGCAGTACTTC. Encoded protein: CASSEYIQRENGYEQYF.